The clone carrying this TCR beta chain has at least ten counts. Its specificity is unknown. Uncontrolled infections, other autoimmune diseases, pregnancy or lactation led to exclusion of patients. The data were obtained in a study of T cells in Graves' hyperthyroidism and ophthalmopathy. It was RNA transcripts that yielded the amplified TCR beta CDR3 regions. HTBI primers drove first-round RT-PCR of the TCR CDR3. TCRdb re-called the multiplex PCR reads through MiXCR, storing one row per CDR3 protein. This table holds around 600,000 distinct CDR3 sequences, about 45% found once. Germline trimming cut 3 bases from V and 2 bases from J; bases unmatched to any gene: 6. The CDR3 runs 15 residues. Germline V gene lookup returns CDR1 SGHVS and CDR2 FNYEAQ. Notes on the study in general: Most clonotypes expanded in the thyroid (above 0.001) were also present in blood. Progression to ophthalmopathy was predicted a median of roughly 6.6 months early. Ophthalmopathy and stable hyperthyroidism were separated by a 13 V-J model.

The sequencing input was peripheral blood or thyroid tissue (not recorded which). The clonotype originates from an adult man with Graves' disease, either hyperthyroidism or ophthalmopathy (not recorded which). The chain carries TRBV7-6 and TRBJ2-5; 7 nucleotides match TRBD1. CDR3 in amino acids: CASSFLVTGQETQYF. Here the CDR3 DNA reads TGTGCCAGCAGCTTTCTTGTGACAGGGCAAGAGACCCAGTACTTC.